This entry concerns a single T cell receptor (beta chain). TCRdb re-derived calls from the 5' RACE reads in MiXCR, one entry per CDR3 protein. The sample consists of some 320,000 distinct CDR3 sequences, less than 20% of them appearing once. The germline gives CDR1 SGHTA, CDR2 FQGNSA. With 0 bases removed from V and 6 bases from J, the gap between germline ends came to 10 bases. The CDR3 consists of 14 residues. This specimen belongs to a study of T-cell memory formation after mild COVID-19. The origin of this receptor is a man younger than 30 who had mild COVID-19 (a few samples of this study predate the infection). Cell type and time point are not known. This chain links TRBV7-2 with TRBJ2-3; no definite D call. The sequencing input was PBMCs or a T cell subset sorted from them (not recorded which). The CDR3 DNA reads TGTGCCAGCAGCTTAGCGCGAGAGGCGGATACGCAGTATTTT. This translates into CASSLAREADTQYF.